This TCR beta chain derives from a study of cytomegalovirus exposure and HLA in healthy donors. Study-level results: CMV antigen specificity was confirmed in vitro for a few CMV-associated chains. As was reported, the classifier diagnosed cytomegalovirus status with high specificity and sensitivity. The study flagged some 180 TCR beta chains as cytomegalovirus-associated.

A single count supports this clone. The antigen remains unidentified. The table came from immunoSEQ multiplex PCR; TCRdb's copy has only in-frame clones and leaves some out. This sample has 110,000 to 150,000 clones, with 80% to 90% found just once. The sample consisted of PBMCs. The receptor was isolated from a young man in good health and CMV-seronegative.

The CDR3 loop reads CASSSRGETQYF. CDR3 DNA: TGTGCCAGCAGTTCCAGGGGAGAGACCCAGTACTTC. J is TRBJ2-5 and V is TRBV6-5; possible D gene TRBD1, 6 bases. Germline CDR1 is MNHEY and CDR2 is SVGAGI. The CDR3 spans 12 residues. Trimming removed 4 bases from V and 4 bases from J, with 7 bases in between.